This T cell receptor (beta chain) was obtained from a study of T-cell reconstitution after alpha-beta-depleted transplantation in children. Unique molecular identifiers were built into the TCRbeta library. TCRdb passed the PCR reads through MiXCR, listing each CDR3 protein once. This table holds 350,000 to 500,000 distinct CDR3 sequences, 43% found once. The CDR3 has 15 residues. In germline, CDR1 is SGHVS, CDR2 FNYEAQ. Trimming took 5 bases from V and 5 from J; bases not matched to a gene: 8. Regarding the study as a whole: The study traced high day-60 TCRbeta diversity in some patients to surviving recipient T cells and thymic progenitors. About two months after transplant, alpha-beta T cells reportedly came from several hundred expanded graft clones. Newly made T cells mostly supplied T-cell counts and diversity one year after transplant.

As for this clonotype: What it recognizes is unknown.

This TCR came from a girl aged 2-10 years with aplastic anemia, due to receive a stem cell transplant. Sequencing was performed on PBMCs, taken before TCRalphabeta/CD19-depleted stem cell transplant. V usage is TRBV7-6 and J usage is TRBJ2-1, with 8 bases matching TRBD2. CDR3 bases: TGTGCCAGCAGCCTAAATAGCGGGGCTAACAATGAGCAGTTCTTC. Encoded protein: CASSLNSGANNEQFF.